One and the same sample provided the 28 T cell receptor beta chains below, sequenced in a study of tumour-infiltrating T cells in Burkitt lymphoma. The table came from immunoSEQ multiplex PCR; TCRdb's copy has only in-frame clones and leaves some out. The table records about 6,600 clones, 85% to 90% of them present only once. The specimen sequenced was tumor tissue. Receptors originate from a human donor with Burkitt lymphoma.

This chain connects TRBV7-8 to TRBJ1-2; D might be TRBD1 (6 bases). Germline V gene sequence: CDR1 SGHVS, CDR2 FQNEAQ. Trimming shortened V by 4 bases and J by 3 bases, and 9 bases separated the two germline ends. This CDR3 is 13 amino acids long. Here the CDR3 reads CASSSGQHYGYTF. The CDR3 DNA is TGTGCCAGCAGCTCCGGACAGCACTATGGCTACACCTTC.

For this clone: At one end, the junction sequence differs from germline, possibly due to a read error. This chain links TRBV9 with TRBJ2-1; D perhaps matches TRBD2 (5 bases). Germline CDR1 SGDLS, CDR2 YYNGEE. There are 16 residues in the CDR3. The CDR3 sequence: CASSVDRTLTYNEQFF. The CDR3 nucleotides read TGTGCCAGCAGCGTAGATCGGACTCTAACCTATAATGAGCAGTTCTTC.

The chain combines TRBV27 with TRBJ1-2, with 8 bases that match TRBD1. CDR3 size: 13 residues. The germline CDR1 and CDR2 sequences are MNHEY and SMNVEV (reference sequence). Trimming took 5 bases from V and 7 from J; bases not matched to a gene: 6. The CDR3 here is CASSPGGFPGYTF. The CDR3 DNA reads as TGTGCCAGCAGTCCAGGGGGCTTCCCTGGCTACACCTTC.

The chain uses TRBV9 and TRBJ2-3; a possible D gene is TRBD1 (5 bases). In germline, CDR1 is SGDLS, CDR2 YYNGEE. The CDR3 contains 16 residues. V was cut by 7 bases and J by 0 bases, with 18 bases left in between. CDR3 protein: CASSQQGSASTDTQYF. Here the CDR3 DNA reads TGTGCCAGCTCGCAGCAGGGCTCTGCTAGCACAGATACGCAGTATTTT.

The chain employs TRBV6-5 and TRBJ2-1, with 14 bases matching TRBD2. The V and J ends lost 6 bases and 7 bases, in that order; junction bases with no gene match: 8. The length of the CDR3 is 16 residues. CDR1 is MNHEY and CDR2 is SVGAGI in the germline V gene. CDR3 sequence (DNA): TGTGCCAGCAGCTACGCCGGGACTAGCGGGAGAAATGAGCAGTTCTTC. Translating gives CASSYAGTSGRNEQFF.

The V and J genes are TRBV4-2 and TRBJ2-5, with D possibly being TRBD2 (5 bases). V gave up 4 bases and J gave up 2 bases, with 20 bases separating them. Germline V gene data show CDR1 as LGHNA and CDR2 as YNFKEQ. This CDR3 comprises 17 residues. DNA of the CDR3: TGTGCCAGCAGCCCGGGGTTTGAGTTAAGGTTGCAAGAGACCCAGTACTTC. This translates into CASSPGFELRLQETQYF.

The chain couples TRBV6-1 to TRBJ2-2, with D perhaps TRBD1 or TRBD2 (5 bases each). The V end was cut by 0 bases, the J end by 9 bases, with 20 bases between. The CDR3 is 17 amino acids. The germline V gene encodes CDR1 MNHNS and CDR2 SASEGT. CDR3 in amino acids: CASSEALQQLGTRELFF. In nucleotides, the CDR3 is TGTGCCAGCAGTGAAGCGCTTCAACAGCTAGGGACCCGGGAGCTGTTTTTT.

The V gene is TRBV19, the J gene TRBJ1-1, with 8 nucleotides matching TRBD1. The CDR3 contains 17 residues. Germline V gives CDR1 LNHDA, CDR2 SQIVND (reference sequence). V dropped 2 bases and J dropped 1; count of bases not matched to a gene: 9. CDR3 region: CASSIIQGAASNTEAFF. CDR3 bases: TGTGCCAGTAGTATAATTCAGGGGGCCGCTTCGAACACTGAAGCTTTCTTT.

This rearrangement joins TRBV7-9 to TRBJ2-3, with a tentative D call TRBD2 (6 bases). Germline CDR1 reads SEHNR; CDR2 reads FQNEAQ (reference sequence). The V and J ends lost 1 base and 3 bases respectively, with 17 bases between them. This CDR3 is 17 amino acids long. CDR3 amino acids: CASSLVRGSPGTDTQYF. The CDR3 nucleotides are TGTGCCAGCAGCTTAGTTCGGGGGTCCCCGGGGACAGATACGCAGTATTTT.

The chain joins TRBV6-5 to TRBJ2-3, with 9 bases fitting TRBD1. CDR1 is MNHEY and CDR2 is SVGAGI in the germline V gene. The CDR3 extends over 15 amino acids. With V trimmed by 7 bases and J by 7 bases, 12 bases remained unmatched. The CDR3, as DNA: TGTGCCAGCAAACCCCGGGACAGGGCCATAAATACGCAGTATTTT. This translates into CASKPRDRAINTQYF.

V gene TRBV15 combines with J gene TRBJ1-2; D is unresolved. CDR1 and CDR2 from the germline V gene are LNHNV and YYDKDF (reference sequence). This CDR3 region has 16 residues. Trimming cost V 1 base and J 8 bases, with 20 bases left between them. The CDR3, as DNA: TGTGCCACCAGCAGAGTGGATCGGCGCGTGGAGGTGGGCTACACCTTC. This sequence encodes CATSRVDRRVEVGYTF.

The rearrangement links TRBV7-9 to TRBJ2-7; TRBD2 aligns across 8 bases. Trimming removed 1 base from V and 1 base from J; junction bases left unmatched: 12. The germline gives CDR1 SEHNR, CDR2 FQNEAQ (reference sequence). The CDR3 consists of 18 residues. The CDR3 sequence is CASSLGGGAGGLSYEQYF. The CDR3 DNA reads TGTGCCAGCAGCTTAGGAGGAGGCGCGGGGGGACTTTCCTACGAGCAGTACTTC.

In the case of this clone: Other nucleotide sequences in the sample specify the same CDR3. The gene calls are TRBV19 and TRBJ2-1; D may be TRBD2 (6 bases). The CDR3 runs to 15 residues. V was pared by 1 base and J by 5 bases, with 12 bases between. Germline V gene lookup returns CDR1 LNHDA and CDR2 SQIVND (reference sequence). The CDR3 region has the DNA TGTGCCAGTAGTATAGTGGCAGGGAGGAACAATGAGCAGTTCTTC. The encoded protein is CASSIVAGRNNEQFF.

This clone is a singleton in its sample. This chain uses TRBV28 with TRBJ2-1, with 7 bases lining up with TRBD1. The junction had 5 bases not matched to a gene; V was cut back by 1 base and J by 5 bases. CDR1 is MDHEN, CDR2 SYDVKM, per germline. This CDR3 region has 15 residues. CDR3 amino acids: CASSLFQGVDNEQFF. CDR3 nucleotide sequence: TGTGCCAGCAGTTTATTTCAGGGGGTGGACAATGAGCAGTTCTTC.

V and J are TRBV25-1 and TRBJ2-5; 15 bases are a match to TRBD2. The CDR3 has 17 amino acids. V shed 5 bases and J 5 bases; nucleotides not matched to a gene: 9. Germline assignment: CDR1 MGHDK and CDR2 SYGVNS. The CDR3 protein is CASSPRTSGRAGETQYF. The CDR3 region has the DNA TGTGCCAGCAGTCCCCGGACTAGCGGGAGGGCTGGGGAGACCCAGTACTTC.

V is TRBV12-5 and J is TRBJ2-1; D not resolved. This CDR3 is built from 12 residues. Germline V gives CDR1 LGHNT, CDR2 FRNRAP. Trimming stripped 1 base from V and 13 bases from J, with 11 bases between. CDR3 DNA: TGTGCTAGTGGTTTGGGCCAGGATCTCCAGTTCTTC. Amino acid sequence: CASGLGQDLQFF.

The chain's CDR3 is CASSEAGDRAQYF. In nucleotides, the CDR3 is TGTGCCAGCAGTGAAGCAGGGGATAGGGCCCAGTACTTC. V gene TRBV6-1 combines with J gene TRBJ2-5; maybe TRBD1 (5 bases). Deletions cut 0 bases from V and 9 bases from J, with 11 bases between. Germline-derived CDR1 and CDR2 are MNHNS and SASEGT. The CDR3 spans 13 residues.

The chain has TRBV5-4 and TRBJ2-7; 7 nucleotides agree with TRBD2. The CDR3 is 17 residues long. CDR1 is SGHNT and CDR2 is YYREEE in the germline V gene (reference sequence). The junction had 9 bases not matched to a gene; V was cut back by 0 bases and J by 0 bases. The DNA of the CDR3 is TGTGCCAGCAGCTTGGGTTGGGGAGGGTCCAGCTCCTACGAGCAGTACTTC. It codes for CASSLGWGGSSSYEQYF. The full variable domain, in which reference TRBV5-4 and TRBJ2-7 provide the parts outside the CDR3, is ETGVTQSPTHLIKTRGQQVTLRCSSQSGHNTVSWYQQALGQGPQFIFQYYREEENGRGNFPPRFSGLQFPNYSSELNVNALELDDSALYLCASSLGWGGSSSYEQYFGPGTRLTVT.

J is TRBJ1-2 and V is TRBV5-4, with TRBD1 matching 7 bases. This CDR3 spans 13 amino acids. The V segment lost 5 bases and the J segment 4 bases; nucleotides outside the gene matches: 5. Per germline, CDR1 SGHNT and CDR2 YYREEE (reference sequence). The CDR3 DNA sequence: TGTGCCAGCAGACTCTGGGACAGCTATGGCTACACCTTC. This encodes CASRLWDSYGYTF.

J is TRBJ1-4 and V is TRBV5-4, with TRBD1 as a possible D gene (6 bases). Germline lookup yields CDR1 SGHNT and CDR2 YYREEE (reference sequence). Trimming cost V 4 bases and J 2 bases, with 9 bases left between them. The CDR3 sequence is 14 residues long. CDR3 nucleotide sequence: TGTGCCAGCAGCCGAGACAGGACTAATGAAAAACTGTTTTTT. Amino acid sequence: CASSRDRTNEKLFF. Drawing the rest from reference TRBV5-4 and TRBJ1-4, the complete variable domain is ETGVTQSPTHLIKTRGQQVTLRCSSQSGHNTVSWYQQALGQGPQFIFQYYREEENGRGNFPPRFSGLQFPNYSSELNVNALELDDSALYLCASSRDRTNEKLFFGSGTQLSVL.

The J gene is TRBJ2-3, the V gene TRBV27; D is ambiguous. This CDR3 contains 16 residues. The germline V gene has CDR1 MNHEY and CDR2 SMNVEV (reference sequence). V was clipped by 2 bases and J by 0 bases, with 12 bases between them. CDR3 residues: CASSLGRTHSTDTQYF. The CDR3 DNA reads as TGTGCCAGCAGTTTAGGACGGACCCATAGCACAGATACGCAGTATTTT.

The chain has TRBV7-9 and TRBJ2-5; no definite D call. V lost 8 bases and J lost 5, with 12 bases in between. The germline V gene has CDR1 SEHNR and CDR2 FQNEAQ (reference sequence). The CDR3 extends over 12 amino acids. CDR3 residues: CASLNMGETQYF. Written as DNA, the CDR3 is TGTGCCAGCTTAAACATGGGCGAGACCCAGTACTTC.

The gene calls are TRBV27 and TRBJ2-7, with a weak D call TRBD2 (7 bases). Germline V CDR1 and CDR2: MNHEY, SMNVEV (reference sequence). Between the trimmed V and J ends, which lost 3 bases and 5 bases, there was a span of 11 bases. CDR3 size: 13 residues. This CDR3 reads CASSLGGADEQYF. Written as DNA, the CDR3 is TGTGCCAGCAGTTTGGGGGGGGCCGACGAGCAGTACTTC.

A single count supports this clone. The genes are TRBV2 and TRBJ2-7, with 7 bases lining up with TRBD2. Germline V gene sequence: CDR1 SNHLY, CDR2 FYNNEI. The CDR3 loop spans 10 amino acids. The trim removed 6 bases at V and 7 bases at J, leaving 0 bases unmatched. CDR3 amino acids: CASRGGEQYF. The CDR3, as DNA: TGTGCCAGCAGGGGGGGGGAGCAGTACTTC.

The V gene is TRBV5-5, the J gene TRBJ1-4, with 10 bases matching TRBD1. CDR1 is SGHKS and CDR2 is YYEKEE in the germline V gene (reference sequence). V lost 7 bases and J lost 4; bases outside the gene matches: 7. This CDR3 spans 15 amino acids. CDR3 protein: CASRRTGGFNEKLFF. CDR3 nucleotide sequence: TGTGCCAGCCGACGGACAGGGGGATTTAATGAAAAACTGTTTTTT.

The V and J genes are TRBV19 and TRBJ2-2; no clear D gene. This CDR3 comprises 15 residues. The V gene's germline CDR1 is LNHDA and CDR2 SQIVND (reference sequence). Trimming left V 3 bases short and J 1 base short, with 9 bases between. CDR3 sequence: CASSITPMNTGELFF. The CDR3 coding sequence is TGTGCCAGTAGTATCACGCCCATGAACACCGGGGAGCTGTTTTTT.

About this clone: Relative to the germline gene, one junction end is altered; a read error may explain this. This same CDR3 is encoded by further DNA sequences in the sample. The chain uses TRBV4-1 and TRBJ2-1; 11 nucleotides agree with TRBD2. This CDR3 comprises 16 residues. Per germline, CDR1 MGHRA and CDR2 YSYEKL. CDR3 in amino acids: CASSESTSGGDDEQFF. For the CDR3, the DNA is TGCGCCAGCAGCGAGAGTACTAGCGGGGGAGACGATGAGCAATTCTTC.

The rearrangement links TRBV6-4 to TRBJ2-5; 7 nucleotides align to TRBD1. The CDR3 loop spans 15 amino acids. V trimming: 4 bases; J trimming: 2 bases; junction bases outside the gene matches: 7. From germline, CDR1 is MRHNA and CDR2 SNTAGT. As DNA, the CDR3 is TGTGCCAGCAGTGTACGACAGGGCGATCAAGAGACCCAGTACTTC. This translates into CASSVRQGDQETQYF.